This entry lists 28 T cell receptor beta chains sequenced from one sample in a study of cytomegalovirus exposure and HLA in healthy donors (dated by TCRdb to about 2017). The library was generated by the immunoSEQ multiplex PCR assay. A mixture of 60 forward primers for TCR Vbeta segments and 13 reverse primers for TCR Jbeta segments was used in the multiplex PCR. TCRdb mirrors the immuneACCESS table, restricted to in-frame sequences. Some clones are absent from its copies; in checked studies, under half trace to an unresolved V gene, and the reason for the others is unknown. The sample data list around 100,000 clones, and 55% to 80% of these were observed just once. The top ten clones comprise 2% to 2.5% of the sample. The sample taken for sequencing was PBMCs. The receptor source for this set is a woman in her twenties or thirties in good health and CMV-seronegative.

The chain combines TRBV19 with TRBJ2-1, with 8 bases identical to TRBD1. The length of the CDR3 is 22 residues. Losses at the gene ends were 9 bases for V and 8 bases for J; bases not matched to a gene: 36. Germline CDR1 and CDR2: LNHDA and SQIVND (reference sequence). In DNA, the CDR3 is TGTGCCAGCGCCAGTATCTCCCCAGTGAAAGGGAATCTAAGGACAGGGAAGTATGAGCAGTTCTTC. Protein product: CASASISPVKGNLRTGKYEQFF.

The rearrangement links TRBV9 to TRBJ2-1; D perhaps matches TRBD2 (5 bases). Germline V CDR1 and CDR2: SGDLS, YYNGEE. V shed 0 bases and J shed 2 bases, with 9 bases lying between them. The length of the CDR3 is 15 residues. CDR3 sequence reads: CASSVGRAAYNEQFF. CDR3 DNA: TGTGCCAGCAGCGTAGGGCGGGCCGCCTACAATGAGCAGTTCTTC. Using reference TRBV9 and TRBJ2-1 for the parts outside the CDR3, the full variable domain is DSGVTQTPKHLITATGQRVTLRCSPRSGDLSVYWYQQSLDQGLQFLIQYYNGEERAKGNILERFSAQQFPDLHSELNLSSLELGDSALYFCASSVGRAAYNEQFFGPGTRLTVL.

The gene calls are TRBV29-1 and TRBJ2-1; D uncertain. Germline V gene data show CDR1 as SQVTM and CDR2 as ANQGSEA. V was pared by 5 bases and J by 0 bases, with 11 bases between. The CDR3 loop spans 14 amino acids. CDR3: CSVQTYGSYNEQFF. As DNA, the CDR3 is TGCAGCGTTCAAACCTACGGCTCCTACAATGAGCAGTTCTTC.

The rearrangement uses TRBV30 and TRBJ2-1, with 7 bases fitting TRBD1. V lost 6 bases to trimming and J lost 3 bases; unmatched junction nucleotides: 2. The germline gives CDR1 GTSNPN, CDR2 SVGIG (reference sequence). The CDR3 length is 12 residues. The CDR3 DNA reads TGTGCCTGCAGGACAGGCTACAATGAGCAGTTCTTC. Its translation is CACRTGYNEQFF.

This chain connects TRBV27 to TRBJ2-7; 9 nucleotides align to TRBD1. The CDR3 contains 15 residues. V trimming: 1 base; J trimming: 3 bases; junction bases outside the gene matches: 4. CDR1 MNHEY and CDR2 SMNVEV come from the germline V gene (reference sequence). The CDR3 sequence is CASSLLYRGLYEQYF. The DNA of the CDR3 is TGTGCCAGCAGTTTATTATACAGGGGGCTCTACGAGCAGTACTTC.

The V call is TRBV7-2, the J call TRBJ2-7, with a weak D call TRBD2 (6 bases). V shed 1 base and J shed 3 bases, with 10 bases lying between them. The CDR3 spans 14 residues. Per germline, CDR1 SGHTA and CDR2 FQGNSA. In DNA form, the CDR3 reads TGTGCCAGCAGCTTAGACGGAGGGAACTACGAGCAGTACTTC. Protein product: CASSLDGGNYEQYF.

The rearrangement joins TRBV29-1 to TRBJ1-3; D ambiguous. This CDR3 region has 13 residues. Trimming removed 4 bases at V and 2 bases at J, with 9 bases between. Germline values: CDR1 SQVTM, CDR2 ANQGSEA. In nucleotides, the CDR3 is TGCAGCGTTGTGTTGCGGCCTGGAAACACCATATATTTT. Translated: CSVVLRPGNTIYF.

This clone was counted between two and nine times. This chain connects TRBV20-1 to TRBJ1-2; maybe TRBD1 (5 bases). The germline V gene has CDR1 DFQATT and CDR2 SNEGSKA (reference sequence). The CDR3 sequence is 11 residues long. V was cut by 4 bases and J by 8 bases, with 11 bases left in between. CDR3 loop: CSATLGGGYTF. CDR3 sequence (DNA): TGCAGTGCTACCCTGGGGGGAGGCTACACCTTC.

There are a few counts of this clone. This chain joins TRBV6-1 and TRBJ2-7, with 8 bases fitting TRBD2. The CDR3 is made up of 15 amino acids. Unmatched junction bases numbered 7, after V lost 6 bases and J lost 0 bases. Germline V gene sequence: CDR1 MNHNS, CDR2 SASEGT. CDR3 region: CASSEGLGSSYEQYF. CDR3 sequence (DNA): TGTGCCAGCAGCGAGGGACTAGGCAGCTCCTACGAGCAGTACTTC.

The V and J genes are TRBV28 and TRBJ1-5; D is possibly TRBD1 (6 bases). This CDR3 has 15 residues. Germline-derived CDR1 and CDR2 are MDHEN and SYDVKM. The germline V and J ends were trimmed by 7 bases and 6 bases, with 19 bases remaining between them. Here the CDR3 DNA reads TGTGCCAGCAACACGCAGGGGCGAAGGAGTCAGCCCCAGCATTTT. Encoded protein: CASNTQGRRSQPQHF.

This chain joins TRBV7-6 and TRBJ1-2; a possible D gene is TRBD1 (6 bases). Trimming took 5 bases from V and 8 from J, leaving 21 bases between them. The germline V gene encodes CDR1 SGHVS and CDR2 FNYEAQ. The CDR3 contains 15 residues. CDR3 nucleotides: TGTGCCAGCAGCCCAGAAGCAGGGGCCCCTCGGGGCTACACCTTC. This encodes CASSPEAGAPRGYTF.

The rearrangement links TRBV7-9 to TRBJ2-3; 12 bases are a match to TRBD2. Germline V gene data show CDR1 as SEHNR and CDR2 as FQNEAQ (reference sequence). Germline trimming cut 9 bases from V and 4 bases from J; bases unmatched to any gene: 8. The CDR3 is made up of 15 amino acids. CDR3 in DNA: TGTGCCAGTGGTGGACTAGCGGGGAAATCAGATACGCAGTATTTT. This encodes CASGGLAGKSDTQYF.

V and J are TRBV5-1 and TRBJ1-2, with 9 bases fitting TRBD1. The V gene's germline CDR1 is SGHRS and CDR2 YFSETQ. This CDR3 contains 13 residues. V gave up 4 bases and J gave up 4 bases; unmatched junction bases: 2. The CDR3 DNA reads TGCGCCAGCAGCGCGGACAGGGGCTATGGCTACACCTTC. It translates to CASSADRGYGYTF.

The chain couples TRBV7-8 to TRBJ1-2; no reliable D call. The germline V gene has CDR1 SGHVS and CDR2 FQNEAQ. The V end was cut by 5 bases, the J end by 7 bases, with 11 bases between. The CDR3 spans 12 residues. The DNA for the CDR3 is TGTGCCAGCAGCCCACTTGATGGTGGCTACACCTTC. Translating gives CASSPLDGGYTF.

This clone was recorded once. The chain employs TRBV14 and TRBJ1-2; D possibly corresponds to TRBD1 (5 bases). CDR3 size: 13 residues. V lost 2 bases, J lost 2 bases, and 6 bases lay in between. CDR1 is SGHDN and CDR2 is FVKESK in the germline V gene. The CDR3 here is CASSQHRNYGYTF. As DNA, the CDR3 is TGTGCCAGCAGCCAACACAGGAACTATGGCTACACCTTC.

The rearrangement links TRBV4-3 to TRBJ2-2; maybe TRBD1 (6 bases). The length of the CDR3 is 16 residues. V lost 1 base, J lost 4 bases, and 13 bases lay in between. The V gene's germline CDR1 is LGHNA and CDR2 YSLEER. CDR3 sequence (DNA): TGCGCCAGCAGCCAAGTTACAGGGCTAAGCACCGGGGAGCTGTTTTTT. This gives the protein CASSQVTGLSTGELFF.

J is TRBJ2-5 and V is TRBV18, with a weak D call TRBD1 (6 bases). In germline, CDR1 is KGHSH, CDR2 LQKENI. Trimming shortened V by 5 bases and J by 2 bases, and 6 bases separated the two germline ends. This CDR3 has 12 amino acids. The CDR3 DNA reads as TGTGCCAGCTCAACAGGGCAAGAGACCCAGTACTTC. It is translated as CASSTGQETQYF.

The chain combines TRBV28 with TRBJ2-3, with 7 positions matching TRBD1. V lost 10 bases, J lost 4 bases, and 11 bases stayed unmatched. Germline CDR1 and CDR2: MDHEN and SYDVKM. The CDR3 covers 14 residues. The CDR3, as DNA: TGTGCCACCGAGGGGGCGCGGATGTCAGATACGCAGTATTTT. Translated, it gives CATEGARMSDTQYF.

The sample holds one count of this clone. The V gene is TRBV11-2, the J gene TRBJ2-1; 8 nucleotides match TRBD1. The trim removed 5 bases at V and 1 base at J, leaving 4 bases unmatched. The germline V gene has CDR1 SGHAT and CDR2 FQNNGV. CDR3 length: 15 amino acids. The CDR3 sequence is CASSLDRASYNEQFF. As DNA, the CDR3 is TGTGCCAGCAGCCTGGACAGGGCGTCCTACAATGAGCAGTTCTTC.

As DNA, the CDR3 is TGTGCCAGCAGCAAAGCGGGTACGGGAGGTGGGGAGACCCAGTACTTC. Its protein product is CASSKAGTGGGETQYF. The rearrangement links TRBV21-1 to TRBJ2-5; the D call TRBD2 from the table was never checked on the DNA. TRBV21-1 is classified as a pseudogene. The CDR3 has 16 amino acids.

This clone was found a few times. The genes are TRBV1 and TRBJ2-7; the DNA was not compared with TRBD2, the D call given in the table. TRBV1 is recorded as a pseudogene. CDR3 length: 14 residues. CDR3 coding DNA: TGCACCAGCAGCCGACTAGCGGGAGACTACGAGCAGTACTTC. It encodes CTSSRLAGDYEQYF.

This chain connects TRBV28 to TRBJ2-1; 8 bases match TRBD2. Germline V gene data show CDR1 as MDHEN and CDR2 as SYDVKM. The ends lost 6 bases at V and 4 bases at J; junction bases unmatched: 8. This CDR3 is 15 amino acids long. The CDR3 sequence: CASSPRLASYNEQFF. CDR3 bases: TGTGCCAGCAGCCCTAGACTAGCGAGTTACAATGAGCAGTTCTTC. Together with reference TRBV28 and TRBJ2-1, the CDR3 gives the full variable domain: DVKVTQSSRYLVKRTGEKVFLECVQDMDHENMFWYRQDPGLGLRLIYFSYDVKMKEKGDIPEGYSVSREKKERFSLILESASTNQTSMYLCASSPRLASYNEQFFGPGTRLTVL.

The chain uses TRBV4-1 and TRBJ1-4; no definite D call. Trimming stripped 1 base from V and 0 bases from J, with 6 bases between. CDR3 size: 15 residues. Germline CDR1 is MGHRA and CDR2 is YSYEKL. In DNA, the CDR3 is TGCGCCAGCAGCCAAGGACGGGCAACTAATGAAAAACTGTTTTTT. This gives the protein CASSQGRATNEKLFF.

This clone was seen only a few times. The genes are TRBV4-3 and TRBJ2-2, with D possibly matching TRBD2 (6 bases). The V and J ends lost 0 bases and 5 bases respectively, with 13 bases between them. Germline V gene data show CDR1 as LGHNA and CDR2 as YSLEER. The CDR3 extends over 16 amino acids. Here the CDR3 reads CASSQDRLDGTGELFF. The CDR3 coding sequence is TGCGCCAGCAGCCAAGACCGACTAGACGGAACCGGGGAGCTGTTTTTT.

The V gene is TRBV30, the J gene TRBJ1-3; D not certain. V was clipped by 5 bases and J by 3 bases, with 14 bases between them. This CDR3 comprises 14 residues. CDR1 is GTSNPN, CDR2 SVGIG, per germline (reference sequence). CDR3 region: CAWEDGGIGNTIYF. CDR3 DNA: TGTGCCTGGGAGGATGGAGGGATTGGAAACACCATATATTTT.

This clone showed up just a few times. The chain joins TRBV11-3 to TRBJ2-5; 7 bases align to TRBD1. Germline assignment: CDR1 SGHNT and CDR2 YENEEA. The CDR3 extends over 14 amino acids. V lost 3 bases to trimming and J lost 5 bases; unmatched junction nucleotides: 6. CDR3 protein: CASSLRTGAETQYF. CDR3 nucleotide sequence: TGTGCCAGCAGCTTGCGGACAGGAGCGGAGACCCAGTACTTC.

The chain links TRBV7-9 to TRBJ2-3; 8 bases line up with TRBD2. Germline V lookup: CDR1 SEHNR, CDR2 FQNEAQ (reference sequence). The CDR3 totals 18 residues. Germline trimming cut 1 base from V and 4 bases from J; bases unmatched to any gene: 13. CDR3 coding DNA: TGTGCCAGCAGCTTAGTGGCGGGAGGAATTCTTAATGCAGATACGCAGTATTTT. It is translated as CASSLVAGGILNADTQYF.

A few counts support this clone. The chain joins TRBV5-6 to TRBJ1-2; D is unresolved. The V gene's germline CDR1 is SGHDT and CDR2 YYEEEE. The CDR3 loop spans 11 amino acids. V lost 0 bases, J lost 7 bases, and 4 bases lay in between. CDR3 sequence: CASSLGLGYTF. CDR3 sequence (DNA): TGTGCCAGCAGCTTGGGTCTTGGCTACACCTTC. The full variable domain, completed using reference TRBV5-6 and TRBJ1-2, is DAGVTQSPTHLIKTRGQQVTLRCSPKSGHDTVSWYQQALGQGPQFIFQYYEEEERQRGNFPDRFSGHQFPNYSSELNVNALLLGDSALYLCASSLGLGYTFGSGTRLTVV.